Following are 11 T cell receptor beta chains from one sample sequenced in a study of cytomegalovirus exposure and HLA in healthy donors. The PCR contained 60 Vbeta and 13 Jbeta primers. Using immunoSEQ multiplex PCR, the repertoire was profiled, and TCRdb retains in-frame clones only, with some absent. Counted here are about 170,000 clones, 70% to 90% occurring once; the ten biggest clones make up roughly 2.5%. Sequences were obtained from PBMCs. These receptors were collected from a man aged 30-40 years in good health and CMV-seropositive.

The chain is built from TRBV5-4 and TRBJ1-4, with TRBD1 matching 9 bases. V gave up 3 bases and J gave up 7 bases; unmatched junction bases: 10. This CDR3 is built from 16 residues. Germline V gene lookup returns CDR1 SGHNT and CDR2 YYREEE (reference sequence). This chain's CDR3 is CASSSREGTGIEKLFF. As DNA, the CDR3 is TGTGCCAGCAGCTCCCGCGAAGGGACAGGGATTGAAAAACTGTTTTTT.

The sample holds a few counts of this clone. Different DNA sequences within this sample yield the same CDR3. This chain's CDR3 is CASSWGLGTEAFF. The CDR3 nucleotides read TGCGCCAGCAGCTGGGGCCTCGGTACTGAAGCTTTCTTT. This chain links TRBV5-1 with TRBJ1-1; perhaps TRBD1 as D (5 bases). Trimming took off 3 bases at V and 5 bases at J, with 11 bases between the two ends. The germline CDR1 and CDR2 sequences are SGHRS and YFSETQ. CDR3 length: 13 amino acids.

The chain is built from TRBV7-3 and TRBJ2-1, with 9 bases that match TRBD2. In germline, CDR1 is SGHTA, CDR2 FQGTGA. Losses at the gene ends were 5 bases for V and 2 bases for J; bases not matched to a gene: 4. CDR3 length equals 15 residues. CDR3 region: CASSPSSGTYNEQFF. The CDR3 coding sequence is TGTGCCAGCAGCCCCTCTAGCGGGACCTACAATGAGCAGTTCTTC. The variable domain in full, with the rest retrieved from reference TRBV7-3 and TRBJ2-1, is GAGVSQTPSNKVTEKGKYVELRCDPISGHTALYWYRQSLGQGPEFLIYFQGTGAADDSGLPNDRFFAVRPEGSVSTLKIQRTERGDSAVYLCASSPSSGTYNEQFFGPGTRLTVL.

This chain links TRBV28 with TRBJ2-1; D gene unclear. Trimming left V 4 bases short and J 9 bases short, with 10 bases between. This CDR3 comprises 12 residues. CDR1 and CDR2 from the germline V gene are MDHEN and SYDVKM. CDR3 in amino acids: CASSSTGREQFF. The DNA of the CDR3 is TGTGCCAGCAGTTCTACTGGTCGTGAGCAGTTCTTC.

This chain joins TRBV6-1 and TRBJ2-3; TRBD2 aligns across 14 bases. This CDR3 is 15 amino acids long. The V gene end was trimmed by 8 bases and the J gene end by 4 bases; junction bases not matched to a gene: 5. CDR1 MNHNS and CDR2 SASEGT come from the germline V gene. The CDR3 DNA reads as TGTGCCAGCGGAGGGGGACTAGCGGGAGCAGATACGCAGTATTTT. Its translation: CASGGGLAGADTQYF.

The genes are TRBV5-8 and TRBJ2-3; weak D call: TRBD2 (6 bases). This CDR3 comprises 14 residues. In germline, CDR1 is SGHTS, CDR2 YDEGEE. The V end lost 1 base, the J end lost 6 bases, and 12 bases lay between the germline ends. This CDR3 reads CASSLLGRGDTQYF. In DNA form, the CDR3 reads TGTGCCAGCAGCTTGCTCGGCCGGGGGGATACGCAGTATTTT.

V is TRBV27 and J is TRBJ2-1; 9 bases agree with TRBD2. CDR3 length equals 16 residues. Germline V gene lookup returns CDR1 MNHEY and CDR2 SMNVEV (reference sequence). Trimming took 5 bases from V and 4 from J; bases not matched to a gene: 9. CDR3 bases: TGTGCCAGCAGTCCAACTGGGACTAGCAAATACAATGAGCAGTTCTTC. Protein product: CASSPTGTSKYNEQFF.

The chain is built from TRBV2 and TRBJ1-2; no clear D. The CDR3 consists of 14 residues. V lost 3 bases, J lost 0 bases, and 8 bases lay in between. The germline gives CDR1 SNHLY, CDR2 FYNNEI. This CDR3 is CASSEVQPNYGYTF. The CDR3 DNA reads TGTGCCAGCAGTGAGGTACAGCCTAACTATGGCTACACCTTC.

The genes are TRBV16 and TRBJ2-1; 10 nucleotides line up with TRBD2. The J segment lost 6 bases and the V segment lost 1 base, leaving 6 bases of the junction unmatched. This CDR3 spans 16 amino acids. CDR1 is KGHSY and CDR2 is FQNENV in the germline V gene. The CDR3 is CASSQFGTSVFNEQFF. CDR3 DNA sequence: TGTGCCAGCAGCCAATTCGGGACTAGCGTCTTCAATGAGCAGTTCTTC.

The CDR3 region is CASSDSGSYNEQFF. The CDR3 DNA sequence: TGTGCCAGCAGTGATAGCGGGAGTTACAATGAGCAGTTCTTC. The chain recombines TRBV9 with TRBJ2-1, with 9 bases matching TRBD2. This CDR3 is 14 amino acids long. Germline CDR1 reads SGDLS; CDR2 reads YYNGEE. V dropped 5 bases and J dropped 4; count of bases not matched to a gene: 4.

J is TRBJ2-2 and V is TRBV7-3; TRBD1 aligns across 9 bases. The germline CDR1 and CDR2 sequences are SGHTA and FQGTGA. Germline trimming cut 5 bases from V and 1 base from J; bases unmatched to any gene: 2. The CDR3 covers 15 residues. CDR3 sequence: CASSTGQGNTGELFF. CDR3 nucleotides: TGTGCCAGCAGCACGGGACAGGGGAACACCGGGGAGCTGTTTTTT.